The rows below give T cell receptor beta chains drawn from one sample of a study of blood T cell repertoires in COVID-19. The assay was immunoSEQ multiplex PCR, and TCRdb's table has in-frame clones only and misses some. This table holds some 46,000 clones, 87% found once. Sample: peripheral blood. These receptor sequences come from a man aged 55 to 70 with active COVID-19. Both conserved end residues are part of each CDR3. A D gene is named only where the DNA matches it firmly. Clone size, where shown, is once, few, many, or a class for clones that have expanded.

>TRBD1|few|TRBV7-9|TRBJ2-5
CASSLGGTGGETQYF
TGTGCCAGCAGCTTAGGAGGGACAGGGGGTGAGACCCAGTACTTC
>TRBD2|-|TRBV7-3|TRBJ2-3
CASSSSGRADTQYF
TGTGCCAGCAGCTCTAGCGGGAGAGCAGATACGCAGTATTTT
>-|-|TRBV10-3|TRBJ2-3
CAISESRDTQYF
TGTGCCATCAGTGAGTCGAGAGATACGCAGTATTTT
>TRBD1|-|TRBV19|TRBJ1-4
CASSIGRDRREKLFF
TGTGCCAGTAGTATAGGACGGGACAGGCGCGAAAAACTGTTTTTT
>-|once|TRBV9|TRBJ2-1
CASSVEMLQGEQFF
TGTGCCAGCAGCGTAGAAATGCTACAGGGCGAGCAGTTCTTC
>TRBD1|-|TRBV29-1|TRBJ1-2
CSVEVTGPYGYTF
TGCAGCGTTGAAGTGACAGGGCCCTATGGCTACACCTTC
>-|-|TRBV19|TRBJ1-1
CASSYVWNTEAFF
TGTGCCAGTAGCTACGTGTGGAACACTGAAGCTTTCTTT
>TRBD2|-|TRBV7-8|TRBJ2-1
CASSLASSGSSYNEQFF
TGTGCCAGCAGCTTAGCGTCCAGCGGGAGCTCCTACAATGAGCAGTTCTTC
>-|-|TRBV19|TRBJ2-1
CASSPSPGRRYDEQFF
TGTGCCAGTAGCCCCTCGCCGGGGAGAAGGTACGATGAGCAGTTCTTC
>-|-|TRBV7-8|TRBJ2-5
CASSFFPGVQETQYF
TGTGCCAGCAGCTTTTTTCCGGGAGTTCAAGAGACCCAGTACTTC
>TRBD1|once|TRBV6-2/TRBV6-3|TRBJ2-7
CASSVAGTETSYEQYF
TGTGCCAGCAGTGTCGCCGGGACAGAGACCTCCTACGAGCAGTACTTC
>TRBD1|-|TRBV18|TRBJ2-1
CASSLGTGGYNEQFF
TGTGCCAGCTCACTCGGGACAGGGGGCTACAATGAGCAGTTCTTC
>-|-|TRBV24-1|TRBJ2-5
CATRRAPQETQYF
TGTGCCACCCGCCGCGCCCCCCAAGAGACCCAGTACTTC
>-|-|TRBV10-3|TRBJ2-4
CAISDSVAKNIQYF
TGTGCCATCAGTGATTCAGTAGCCAAAAACATTCAGTACTTC
>-|few|TRBV11-2|TRBJ2-7
CASSLAQYEQYF
TGTGCCAGCAGCTTAGCCCAATACGAGCAGTACTTC